The text below deals with one T cell receptor beta chain. As yet, its antigen is unknown. In germline, CDR1 is SGHTA, CDR2 FQGTGA. CDR3 size: 10 residues. The V end was cut by 8 bases, the J end by 8 bases, with 9 bases between. The data originate from a study of vaccination effects on CD4 cells after COVID-19. Across the whole study: At 16 days and one week before vaccination, a couple of convalescent patients gave samples.

Repertoires were generated with immunoSEQ multiplex PCR, while TCRdb's copy carries only in-frame clones and drops some. Among more than 45,000 clones listed, around 80% were seen once. Before sequencing, viral peptide pools were used by the ViraFEST assay to expand antigen-specific CD4+ T cells. Researchers isolated CD4+ T cells once approximately ten days of culture had elapsed. A PCR test confirmed that the person had SARS-CoV-2 infection between March and December 2020. Every well housed roughly 2.1 million PBMC, which grew in culture alongside about 10 IU/ml IL-2 and around 10 ug/ml peptides. The specimen was CD4+ T cells from PBMCs cultured with HIV peptides, collected before COVID-19 vaccination. Subset indicated: HIV-1 Nef peptide pool negative control/reference culture. The sequence came from a human donor who had a prior SARS-CoV-2 infection. The chain links TRBV7-3 to TRBJ1-2, with unresolved D. The DNA for the CDR3 is TGTGCCAGCTGGGAAGGGGGCTACACCTTC. This encodes CASWEGGYTF.